A selection of T cell receptor beta chains follows, all from one sample in a study of shared clonotypes between healthy human individuals. TCRdb keeps only in-frame clones here, not all; method: immunoSEQ multiplex PCR. The repertoire consists of fewer than 1 million clones, with approximately 96% occurring once and the leading ten covering about 0.25%. The sample was naive CD8+ T cells sorted from blood. Source of these receptors: a man aged 25-45 years in good health. CDR3s include the opening cysteine and the closing phenylalanine or tryptophan. The order of the fields is V gene, clone size, J gene, D gene, CDR3 DNA, CDR3 protein. The D gene is left open where the match is weak. Rows may omit the clone size; those that give it use once, few, many or a size class.

TRBV7-9	-	TRBJ2-1	TRBD2	TGTGCCAGCAGCCGGGGGGTTAACAATGAGCAGTTCTTC	CASSRGVNNEQFF
TRBV28	-	TRBJ2-7	-	TGTGCCAGCAGCCGCCCCGGCTCCGAGCAGTACTTC	CASSRPGSEQYF
TRBV15	-	TRBJ2-1	TRBD1	TGTGCCACCAGCAGTCGGGACAGGGGTAATGAGCAGTTCTTC	CATSSRDRGNEQFF
TRBV4-1	-	TRBJ1-2	-	TGCGCCAGCAGCCAAGATCCGGGGGTATTGAGCTATGGCTACACCTTC	CASSQDPGVLSYGYTF
TRBV7-2	once	TRBJ2-1	-	TGTGCCAGCAGCTATTCACTGACACCTAACAATGAGCAGTTCTTC	CASSYSLTPNNEQFF
TRBV18	-	TRBJ2-1	-	TGTGCCAGCCTGACGTGGGGCGATGAGCAGTTCTTC	CASLTWGDEQFF
TRBV6-5	-	TRBJ2-2	-	TGTGCCAGCAGTTCTCCGGGACACGCGATCACCGGGGAGCTGTTTTTT	CASSSPGHAITGELFF
TRBV9	-	TRBJ2-7	-	TGTGCCAGCAGCGTAGTGCCAGGCGCGACCTACGAGCAGTACTTC	CASSVVPGATYEQYF
TRBV6-5	-	TRBJ2-5	-	TGTGCCAGCAGTTACTATGGTGGGGAAGAGACCCAGTACTTC	CASSYYGGEETQYF
TRBV9	-	TRBJ2-3	-	TGTGCCAGCAGCTTACTCCCGAGAGATACGCAGTATTTT	CASSLLPRDTQYF
TRBV5-1	-	TRBJ1-4	TRBD1	TGCGCCAGCAGCTTTAAGACAGGGGAAACTAATGAAAAACTGTTTTTT	CASSFKTGETNEKLFF
TRBV5-5	-	TRBJ2-7	-	TGTGCCAGCAGCCCAGGGGTAGCCAGCTCCTACGAGCAGTACTTC	CASSPGVASSYEQYF
TRBV7-9	-	TRBJ2-1	TRBD2	TGTGCCAGCAGCTCCCCTCCCCCTAGCGGCGGTGAGCAGTTCTTC	CASSSPPPSGGEQFF
TRBV4-1	few	TRBJ2-7	TRBD1	TGCGCCAGCAGCCCCGGACAGGGTGACTACGAGCAGTACTTC	CASSPGQGDYEQYF
TRBV7-6	-	TRBJ1-1	-	TGTGCCAGCAGCCCCCCCGGGGCAGGGGACACTGAAGCTTTCTTT	CASSPPGAGDTEAFF
TRBV6-1	-	TRBJ2-7	-	TGTGCCAGCAGTGATTTCCTAGGGGCCTACGAGCAGTACTTC	CASSDFLGAYEQYF